This T cell receptor beta chain was identified in a study of T cells in Graves' hyperthyroidism and ophthalmopathy. With regard to this clonotype: The antigen is unknown.

Amplification of TCR beta CDR3 regions was performed using RNA transcripts as template. In the first-round RT-PCR of the TCR CDR3, the HTBI primer set was used. TCRdb independently ran MiXCR on the multiplex PCR reads; one entry per CDR3 protein. The table lists about 570,000 distinct CDR3 sequences, 46% of them singletons. General study findings and limits: Blood also held most thyroid clonotypes expanded beyond 0.001.

Trimming at V came to 5 bases and at J to 5 bases, leaving 7 bases not matched to a gene. The CDR3 runs to 14 residues. The V gene's germline CDR1 is DFQATT and CDR2 SNEGSKA (reference sequence). The specimen was peripheral blood or thyroid tissue (not recorded which). The chain is built from TRBV20-1 and TRBJ1-5, with 9 bases fitting TRBD1. The receptor was derived from an adult woman with Graves' disease, either hyperthyroidism or ophthalmopathy (not recorded which). CDR3 DNA: TGCAGTGCTGAACCGGGACAGGGTCATCAGCCCCAGCATTTT. Protein product: CSAEPGQGHQPQHF.